The entry below describes one TCR beta chain. Original analysis: Reference gene primers were amplified, and this amplification served to estimate nucleated cell counts. Sequenced by immunoSEQ multiplex PCR; TCRdb stores in-frame clones only, minus some. V and J calls and clone size are as listed in that table; D and trimming were resolved from the DNA. Counted here are around 270,000 clones, 91% occurring once; the ten biggest clones make up 2% to 3%. CDR3 length: 15 residues. From germline, CDR1 is MNHEY and CDR2 SVGAGI. V gave up 4 bases and J gave up 4 bases; unmatched junction bases: 7. The data derive from a study of blood T cell repertoires in COVID-19. Followed over time, Seattle patients had been enrolled while infection was active.

The clonotype was recovered from a young adult with COVID-19, enrolled during active disease. Sequencing input: peripheral blood. This sequence joins TRBV6-5 and TRBJ2-1, with 7 bases lining up with TRBD2. Here the CDR3 reads CASSLAAGLYNEQFF. As DNA, the CDR3 is TGTGCCAGCAGTTTAGCAGCGGGGCTATACAATGAGCAGTTCTTC.